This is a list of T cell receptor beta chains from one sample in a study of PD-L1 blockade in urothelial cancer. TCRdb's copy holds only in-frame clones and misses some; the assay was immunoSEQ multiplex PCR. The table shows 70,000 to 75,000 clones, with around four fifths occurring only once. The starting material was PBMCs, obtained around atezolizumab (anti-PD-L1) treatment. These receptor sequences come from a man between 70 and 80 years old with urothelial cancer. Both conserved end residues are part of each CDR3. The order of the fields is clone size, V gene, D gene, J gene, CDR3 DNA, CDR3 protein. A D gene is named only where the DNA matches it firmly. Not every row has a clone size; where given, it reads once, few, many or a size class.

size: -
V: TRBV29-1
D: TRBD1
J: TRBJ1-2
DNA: TGCAGCGTTGAGGGGCAGGGGGCTAACTATGGCTACACCTTC
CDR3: CSVEGQGANYGYTF

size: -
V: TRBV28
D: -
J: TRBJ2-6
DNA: TGTGCCAGCAGTACTCCTACCCCTTCTGGGGCCAACGTCCTGACTTTC
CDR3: CASSTPTPSGANVLTF

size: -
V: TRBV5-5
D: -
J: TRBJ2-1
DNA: TGTGCCAGCAGCTTGGAACTTTTGTTCAATGAGCAGTTCTTC
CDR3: CASSLELLFNEQFF

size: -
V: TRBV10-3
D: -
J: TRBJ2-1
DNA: TGTGCCATCAGTGAACGGTCTAGAGGTGAGCAGTTCTTC
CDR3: CAISERSRGEQFF

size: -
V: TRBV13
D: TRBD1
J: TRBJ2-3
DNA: TGTGCCAGCAGCTTCCCGACAGGGGGAGGCACAGATACGCAGTATTTT
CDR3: CASSFPTGGGTDTQYF

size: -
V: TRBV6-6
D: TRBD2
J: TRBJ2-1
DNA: TGTGCCAGCAGTTACTCCGCCGGGACTACATATGGTGAGCAGTTCTTC
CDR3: CASSYSAGTTYGEQFF

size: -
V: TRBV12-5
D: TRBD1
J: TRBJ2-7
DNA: TGTGCTAGTGGTGTCCTTGGGACAGGAAGTATATACGAGCAGTACTTC
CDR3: CASGVLGTGSIYEQYF

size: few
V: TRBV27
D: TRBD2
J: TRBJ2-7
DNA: TGTGCCAGCAGACCAGCGGGAGAGCCATTGGAGCAGTACTTC
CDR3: CASRPAGEPLEQYF

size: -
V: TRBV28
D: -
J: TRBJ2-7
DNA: TGTGCCAGCAGTTTATTCCGCTACGAGCAGTACTTC
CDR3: CASSLFRYEQYF

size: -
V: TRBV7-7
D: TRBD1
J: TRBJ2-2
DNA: TGTGCCAGCAGTACGGGACAGGGGGCCACCGGGGAGCTGTTTTTT
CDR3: CASSTGQGATGELFF

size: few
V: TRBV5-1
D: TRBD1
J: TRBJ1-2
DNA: TGCGCCAGCAGCCCCACAGGGGATGGCTACACCTTC
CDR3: CASSPTGDGYTF

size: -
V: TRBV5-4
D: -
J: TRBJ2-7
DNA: TGTGCCAGCAGCTTGGCATCGGGGGAGCAGTACTTC
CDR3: CASSLASGEQYF

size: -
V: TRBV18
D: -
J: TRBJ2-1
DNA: TGTGCCAGCTCCCTGCTGGCAGAATACAATGAGCAGTTCTTC
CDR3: CASSLLAEYNEQFF

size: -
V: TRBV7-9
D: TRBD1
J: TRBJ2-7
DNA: TGTGCCAGCAGCTCGACTCATGGGACAGGGTTTGCCTACGAGCAGTACTTC
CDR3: CASSSTHGTGFAYEQYF

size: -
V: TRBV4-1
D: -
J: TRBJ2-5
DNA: TGCGCCAGCAGCCAGTTGGAGGGGAGAGGGGAGACCCAGTACTTC
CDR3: CASSQLEGRGETQYF

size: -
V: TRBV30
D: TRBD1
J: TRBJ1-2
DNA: TGTGCCTGGAGTCAACAGGGGTATGGCTACACCTTC
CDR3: CAWSQQGYGYTF

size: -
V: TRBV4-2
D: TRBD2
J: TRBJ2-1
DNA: TGTGCCAGCAGCCAAGGGGAGGGAGGCAGCTACAATGAGCAGTTCTTC
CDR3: CASSQGEGGSYNEQFF

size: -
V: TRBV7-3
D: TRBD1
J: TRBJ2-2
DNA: TGTGCCAGCAGAGGACAGGGGACGGCCGGGGAGCTGTTTTTT
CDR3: CASRGQGTAGELFF

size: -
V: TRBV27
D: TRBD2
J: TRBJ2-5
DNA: TGTGCCAGCAGTTTATCTGGCGGGAGAGGAGGGGAGACCCAGTACTTC
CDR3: CASSLSGGRGGETQYF

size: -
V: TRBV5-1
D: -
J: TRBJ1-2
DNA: TGCGCCAGCAGCTTGGCAGCAGGGAGGAGGCATGGCTACACCTTC
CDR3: CASSLAAGRRHGYTF